Listed below are T cell receptor beta chains from one sample, sequenced in a study of cytomegalovirus exposure and HLA in healthy donors. Here immunoSEQ multiplex PCR was the method, and the copy in TCRdb shows in-frame clones only, minus some. The table includes some 150,000 clones, around 80% detected once. The sequenced material came from PBMCs. These receptors came from a male donor in good health and CMV-seronegative. Each CDR3 is given with its conserved first and last residue. D genes are given only for firm matches. Clone size is given for some rows only: seen once, a few or many times, or a class if the clone is expanded.

cdr3_nt: TGCGCCAGCAGCCAACAGGGGCGGAACTATGGCTACACCTTC
cdr3_aa: CASSQQGRNYGYTF
clone_size: -
d_call: -
j_call: TRBJ1-2
v_call: TRBV4-3

cdr3_nt: TGTGCCAGCAGCTTGAGGCTCCTCCTCAGGGGGCAAGAGACCCAGTACTTC
cdr3_aa: CASSLRLLLRGQETQYF
clone_size: -
d_call: TRBD1
j_call: TRBJ2-5
v_call: TRBV5-6

cdr3_nt: TGTGCCAGCAGTTTCCTGACTAGCGGGAGGGCAGTAGGGACGTTTGGGACCCAGTACTTC
cdr3_aa: CASSFLTSGRAVGTFGTQYF
clone_size: -
d_call: TRBD2
j_call: TRBJ2-5
v_call: TRBV28

cdr3_nt: TGTGCCAGCAGCATCGGAGAGGTCAGACTAGCCAAAAACATTCAGTACTTC
cdr3_aa: CASSIGEVRLAKNIQYF
clone_size: -
d_call: -
j_call: TRBJ2-4
v_call: TRBV5-6

cdr3_nt: TGTGCCAGCAGTTCCGGGGACACGGGGGGCTACACCTTC
cdr3_aa: CASSSGDTGGYTF
clone_size: -
d_call: -
j_call: TRBJ1-2
v_call: TRBV7-3

cdr3_nt: TGTGCCAGCTCACCGGCGCAGCGGGTTGCCTACGAGCAGTACTTC
cdr3_aa: CASSPAQRVAYEQYF
clone_size: -
d_call: -
j_call: TRBJ2-7
v_call: TRBV18

cdr3_nt: TGCGCCAGCAGCTTGGAGGGGCAGAACTACGAGCAGTACTTC
cdr3_aa: CASSLEGQNYEQYF
clone_size: -
d_call: -
j_call: TRBJ2-7
v_call: TRBV5-1

cdr3_nt: TGTGCCAGCAGTCCCCGAGGGGGCGGGAACACTGAAGCTTTCTTT
cdr3_aa: CASSPRGGGNTEAFF
clone_size: -
d_call: TRBD1
j_call: TRBJ1-1
v_call: TRBV6-1

cdr3_nt: TGTGCCAGCAGCTTTCAGGCAGGGGGCACAGATACGCAGTATTTT
cdr3_aa: CASSFQAGGTDTQYF
clone_size: few
d_call: -
j_call: TRBJ2-3
v_call: TRBV11-2

cdr3_nt: TGTGCCAGCAGTTACTACCGACAGGTGCCCACCTACGAGCAGTACTTC
cdr3_aa: CASSYYRQVPTYEQYF
clone_size: once
d_call: -
j_call: TRBJ2-7
v_call: TRBV6-6

cdr3_nt: TGTGCCAGCAGTCCCACAGGGGGCCGGTTAGGCTCCTACGAGCAGTACTTC
cdr3_aa: CASSPTGGRLGSYEQYF
clone_size: -
d_call: TRBD1
j_call: TRBJ2-7
v_call: TRBV28

cdr3_nt: TGTGCCAGCTCACCAAAAGGGAGGGCCATTCAGTACTTC
cdr3_aa: CASSPKGRAIQYF
clone_size: -
d_call: TRBD2
j_call: TRBJ2-4
v_call: TRBV18

cdr3_nt: TGCGCCAGCAGCCGTGGACTAGCGGATTACAATGAGCAGTTCTTC
cdr3_aa: CASSRGLADYNEQFF
clone_size: -
d_call: TRBD2
j_call: TRBJ2-1
v_call: TRBV4-1

cdr3_nt: TGTGCCAGCAGATTCGAAAGCTTCACAGATACGCAGTATTTT
cdr3_aa: CASRFESFTDTQYF
clone_size: few
d_call: -
j_call: TRBJ2-3
v_call: TRBV6-1

cdr3_nt: TGTGCCAGCAGTTTTTTACAGGGTTATGGCTACACCTTC
cdr3_aa: CASSFLQGYGYTF
clone_size: -
d_call: -
j_call: TRBJ1-2
v_call: TRBV27

cdr3_nt: TGTGCCAGCAGTGAGGGCAGGGGGAAGGTGGGTGAGCAGTTCTTC
cdr3_aa: CASSEGRGKVGEQFF
clone_size: once
d_call: TRBD1
j_call: TRBJ2-1
v_call: TRBV2

cdr3_nt: TGCAGCGTTGAAGGTGCTAGCGGGTTCTCCTACAATGAGCAGTTCTTC
cdr3_aa: CSVEGASGFSYNEQFF
clone_size: -
d_call: TRBD2
j_call: TRBJ2-1
v_call: TRBV29-1

cdr3_nt: TGTGCCAGCAGCTGGACAGGGAATAATCAGCCCCAGCATTTT
cdr3_aa: CASSWTGNNQPQHF
clone_size: -
d_call: TRBD1
j_call: TRBJ1-5
v_call: TRBV6-5

cdr3_nt: TGCGCCAGCAGCTCGGCACTAGACACTGGCGAGCAGTACTTC
cdr3_aa: CASSSALDTGEQYF
clone_size: -
d_call: -
j_call: TRBJ2-7
v_call: TRBV5-1

cdr3_nt: TGTGCCAGCAGTCTCGGACAGGATACGCAGTATTTT
cdr3_aa: CASSLGQDTQYF
clone_size: -
d_call: -
j_call: TRBJ2-3
v_call: TRBV9

cdr3_nt: TGTGCCGGCAGGGCCACCGGGGAGCTGTTTTTT
cdr3_aa: CAGRATGELFF
clone_size: -
d_call: -
j_call: TRBJ2-2
v_call: TRBV30

cdr3_nt: TGCGCCAGCAGCTTGGACAGGGGGCGATACACCATATATTTT
cdr3_aa: CASSLDRGRYTIYF
clone_size: -
d_call: TRBD1
j_call: TRBJ1-3
v_call: TRBV5-1

cdr3_nt: TGTGCCAGCAGGGGGACAGGGGGCCGCTACGAGCAGTACTTC
cdr3_aa: CASRGTGGRYEQYF
clone_size: -
d_call: TRBD1
j_call: TRBJ2-7
v_call: TRBV27

cdr3_nt: TGTGCCAGCAGTTACGATACCGAGAGGAACAATGAGCAGTTCTTC
cdr3_aa: CASSYDTERNNEQFF
clone_size: -
d_call: -
j_call: TRBJ2-1
v_call: TRBV6-5

cdr3_nt: TGTGCCAGCAGCTCGGCCCGGGTCACTGAAGCTTTCTTT
cdr3_aa: CASSSARVTEAFF
clone_size: -
d_call: -
j_call: TRBJ1-1
v_call: TRBV7-8

cdr3_nt: TGTGCCAGCAGCCCCCCAATGACAAGCAATCAGCCCCAGCATTTT
cdr3_aa: CASSPPMTSNQPQHF
clone_size: -
d_call: -
j_call: TRBJ1-5
v_call: TRBV28

cdr3_nt: TGTGCCTGGAGTGTACTCGCGGGAGGGCCTCAAGAGACCCAGTACTTC
cdr3_aa: CAWSVLAGGPQETQYF
clone_size: -
d_call: TRBD2
j_call: TRBJ2-5
v_call: TRBV30

cdr3_nt: TGTGCCAGCAGTGACGGCCCAGGGCCCCAGCATTTT
cdr3_aa: CASSDGPGPQHF
clone_size: -
d_call: -
j_call: TRBJ1-5
v_call: TRBV6-1

cdr3_nt: TGCGCCAGCGGTTTAGAAACAGATACGCAGTATTTT
cdr3_aa: CASGLETDTQYF
clone_size: -
d_call: -
j_call: TRBJ2-3
v_call: TRBV5-1

cdr3_nt: TGTGCCAGCAGCCCAGCGGGTGGGGGACGTAATGAAAAACTGTTTTTT
cdr3_aa: CASSPAGGGRNEKLFF
clone_size: -
d_call: -
j_call: TRBJ1-4
v_call: TRBV9

cdr3_nt: TGTGCCAGTAGTATAGACGGGAACTATGACTACACCTTC
cdr3_aa: CASSIDGNYDYTF
clone_size: -
d_call: -
j_call: TRBJ1-2
v_call: TRBV19

cdr3_nt: TGCAGCGTCCAGGGACTAGCGGGGGGTAAGGATACGCAGTATTTT
cdr3_aa: CSVQGLAGGKDTQYF
clone_size: -
d_call: TRBD2
j_call: TRBJ2-3
v_call: TRBV29-1

cdr3_nt: TGTGCCAGCAGTGAGCCATTCCGGGGTGCCAATCAGCCCCAGCATTTT
cdr3_aa: CASSEPFRGANQPQHF
clone_size: once
d_call: -
j_call: TRBJ1-5
v_call: TRBV2